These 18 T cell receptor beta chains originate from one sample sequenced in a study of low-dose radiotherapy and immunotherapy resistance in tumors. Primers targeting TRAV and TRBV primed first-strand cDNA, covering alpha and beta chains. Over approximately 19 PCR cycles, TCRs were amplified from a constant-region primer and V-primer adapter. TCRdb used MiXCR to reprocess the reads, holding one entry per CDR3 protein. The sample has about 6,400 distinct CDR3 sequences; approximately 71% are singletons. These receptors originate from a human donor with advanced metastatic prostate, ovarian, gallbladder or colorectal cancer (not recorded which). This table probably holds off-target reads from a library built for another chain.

The CDR3, as DNA: TGTGCCAGCAGCTTTTGGGACAGGGTCACAGATACGCAGTATTTT. It codes for CASSFWDRVTDTQYF. The chain carries TRBV11-2 and TRBJ2-3, with 9 bases aligning to TRBD1. Germline V gene data show CDR1 as SGHAT and CDR2 as FQNNGV. Trimming cost V 3 bases and J 2 bases; bases outside gene matches: 3. The CDR3 runs to 15 residues.

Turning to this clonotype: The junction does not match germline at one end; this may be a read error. The CDR3 sequence: CASSSTGTEQFF. CDR3 coding DNA: TGTGCCAGCAGCTCGACAGGGACCGAGCAGTTCTTC. The chain couples TRBV5-3 to TRBJ2-1, with 7 bases that match TRBD1. TRBV5-3 is reported as an ORF; its role is uncertain. CDR3 length: 12 residues.

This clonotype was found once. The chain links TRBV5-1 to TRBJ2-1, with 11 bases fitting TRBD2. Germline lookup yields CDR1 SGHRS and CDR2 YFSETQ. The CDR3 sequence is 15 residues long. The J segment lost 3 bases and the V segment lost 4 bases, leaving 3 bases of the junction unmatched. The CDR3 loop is CASSKGTSGYNEQFF. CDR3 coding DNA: TGCGCCAGCAGCAAGGGGACTAGCGGCTACAATGAGCAGTTCTTC.

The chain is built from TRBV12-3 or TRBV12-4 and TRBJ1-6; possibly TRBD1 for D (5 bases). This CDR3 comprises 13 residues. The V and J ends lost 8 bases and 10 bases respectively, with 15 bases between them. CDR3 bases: TGTGCCAGCTCCCCCCAGGGAAGCTCACCCCTCCACTTT. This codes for CASSPQGSSPLHF.

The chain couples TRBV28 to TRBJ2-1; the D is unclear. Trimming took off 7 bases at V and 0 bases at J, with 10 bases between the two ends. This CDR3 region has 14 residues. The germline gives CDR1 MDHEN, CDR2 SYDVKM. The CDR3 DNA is TGTGCCAGCATCACTGGTAGCTCCTACAATGAGCAGTTCTTC. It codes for CASITGSSYNEQFF.

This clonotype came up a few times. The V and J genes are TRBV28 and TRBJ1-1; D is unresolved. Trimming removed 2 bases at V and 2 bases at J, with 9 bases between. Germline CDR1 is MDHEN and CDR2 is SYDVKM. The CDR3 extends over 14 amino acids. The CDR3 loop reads CASSLSKGNTEAFF. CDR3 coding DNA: TGTGCCAGCAGTTTAAGTAAGGGAAACACTGAAGCTTTCTTT.

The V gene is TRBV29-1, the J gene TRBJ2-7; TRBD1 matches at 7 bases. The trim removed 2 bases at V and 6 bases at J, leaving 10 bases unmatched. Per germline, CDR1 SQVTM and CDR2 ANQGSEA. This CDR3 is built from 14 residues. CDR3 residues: CSVEQNDRVGEQYF. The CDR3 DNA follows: TGCAGCGTTGAACAGAATGACAGGGTCGGCGAGCAGTACTTC.

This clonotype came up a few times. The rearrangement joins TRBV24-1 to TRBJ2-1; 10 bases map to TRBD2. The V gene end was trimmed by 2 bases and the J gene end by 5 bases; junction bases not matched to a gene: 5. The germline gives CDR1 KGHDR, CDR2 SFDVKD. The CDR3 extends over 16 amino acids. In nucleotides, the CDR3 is TGTGCCACCAGTGATTCCAGGACTAGCGGTAACAATGAGCAGTTCTTC. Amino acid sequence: CATSDSRTSGNNEQFF.

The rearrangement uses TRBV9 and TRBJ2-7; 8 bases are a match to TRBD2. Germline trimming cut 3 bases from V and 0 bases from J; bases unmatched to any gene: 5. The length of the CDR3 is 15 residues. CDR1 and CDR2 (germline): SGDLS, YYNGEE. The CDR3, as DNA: TGTGCCAGCAGCGGAGCCGGGACTAGCTCCTACGAGCAGTACTTC. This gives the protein CASSGAGTSSYEQYF.

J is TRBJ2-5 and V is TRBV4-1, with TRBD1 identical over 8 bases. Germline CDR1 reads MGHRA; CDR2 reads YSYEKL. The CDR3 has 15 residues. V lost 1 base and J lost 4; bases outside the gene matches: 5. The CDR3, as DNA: TGCGCCAGCAGCCAAGTGGCAGGGGGCGGAGAGACCCAGTACTTC. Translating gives CASSQVAGGGETQYF.

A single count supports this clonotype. This CDR3 reads CSAGTGDNSPLHF. The CDR3 coding sequence is TGCAGCGCCGGGACAGGGGACAATTCACCCCTCCACTTT. The V gene is TRBV29-1, the J gene TRBJ1-6; 10 bases are a match to TRBD1. Germline values: CDR1 SQVTM, CDR2 ANQGSEA. There are 13 residues in the CDR3. The V and J ends lost 7 bases and 7 bases, in that order; junction bases with no gene match: 4.

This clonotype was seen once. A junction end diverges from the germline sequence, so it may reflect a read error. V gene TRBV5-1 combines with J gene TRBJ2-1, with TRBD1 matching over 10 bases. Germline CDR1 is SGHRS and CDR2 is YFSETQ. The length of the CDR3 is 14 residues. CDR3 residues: CASTLTGGGNEQFF. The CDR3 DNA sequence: TGCGCCAGCACCTTGACAGGGGGCGGCAATGAGCAGTTCTTC. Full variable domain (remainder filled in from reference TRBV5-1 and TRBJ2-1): KAGVTQTPRYLIKTRGQQVTLSCSPISGHRSVSWYQQTPGQGLQFLFEYFSETQRNKGNFPGRFSGRQFSNSRSEMNVSTLELGDSALYLCASTLTGGGNEQFFGPGTRLTVL.

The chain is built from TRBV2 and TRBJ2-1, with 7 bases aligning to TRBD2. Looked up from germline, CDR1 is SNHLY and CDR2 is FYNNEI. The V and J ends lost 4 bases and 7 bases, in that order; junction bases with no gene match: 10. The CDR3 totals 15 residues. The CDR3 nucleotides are TGTGCCAGCAGTGCGTACCCCGGGACTATAAATGAGCAGTTCTTC. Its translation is CASSAYPGTINEQFF.

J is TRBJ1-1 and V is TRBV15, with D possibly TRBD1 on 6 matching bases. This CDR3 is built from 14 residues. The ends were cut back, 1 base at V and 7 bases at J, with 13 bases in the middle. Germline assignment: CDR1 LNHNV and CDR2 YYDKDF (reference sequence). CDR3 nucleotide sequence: TGTGCCACCAGCAGAGGAGGGGGGAACGGTGAAGCTTTCTTT. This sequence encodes CATSRGGGNGEAFF.

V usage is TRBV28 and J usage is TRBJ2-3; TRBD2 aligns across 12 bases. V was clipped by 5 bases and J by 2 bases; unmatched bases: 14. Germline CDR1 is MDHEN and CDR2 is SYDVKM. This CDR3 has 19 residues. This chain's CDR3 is CASSPSRGTSGPYTDTQYF. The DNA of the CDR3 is TGTGCCAGCAGTCCCTCACGGGGGACTAGCGGGCCCTACACAGATACGCAGTATTTT.

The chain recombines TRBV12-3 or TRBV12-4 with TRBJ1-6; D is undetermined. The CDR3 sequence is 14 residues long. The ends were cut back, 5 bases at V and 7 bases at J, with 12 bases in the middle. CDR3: CASSLSRSNSPLHF. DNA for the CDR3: TGTGCCAGCAGTCTTAGCAGAAGCAATTCACCCCTCCACTTT.

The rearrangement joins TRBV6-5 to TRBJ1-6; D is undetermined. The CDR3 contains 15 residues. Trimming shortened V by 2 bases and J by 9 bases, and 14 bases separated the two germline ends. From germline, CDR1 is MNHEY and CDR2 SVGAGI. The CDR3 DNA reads TGTGCCAGCAGTTACGGGCAGAATAGGCGTTCACCCCTCCACTTT. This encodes CASSYGQNRRSPLHF.

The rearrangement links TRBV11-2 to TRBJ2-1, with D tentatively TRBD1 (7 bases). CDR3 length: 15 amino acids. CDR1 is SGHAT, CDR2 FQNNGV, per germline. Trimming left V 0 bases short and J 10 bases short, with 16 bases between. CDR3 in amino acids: CASSLERDQGVEQFF. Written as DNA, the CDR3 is TGTGCCAGCAGCTTAGAGCGGGACCAGGGGGTAGAGCAGTTCTTC. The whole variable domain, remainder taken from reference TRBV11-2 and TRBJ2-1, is EAGVAQSPRYKIIEKRQSVAFWCNPISGHATLYWYQQILGQGPKLLIQFQNNGVVDDSQLPKDRFSAERLKGVDSTLKIQPAKLEDSAVYLCASSLERDQGVEQFFGPGTRLTVL.